This T cell receptor beta chain originates from a study of blood T cells in healthy people across ages. General study results and limits: No one knew whether donors had CMV, which possibly confounded expanded clonotype changes.

This clonotype was picked up a small number of times. Antigen unknown. J was trimmed by 7 bases and V by 0 bases; bases with no gene match: 13. This CDR3 region has 17 residues. The V gene's germline CDR1 is LGHNA and CDR2 YNFKEQ. Alongside a J-beta primer mix, a sample-barcoded 5' primer served in a second PCR lasting roughly 7 to 11 cycles. In TCRdb, the 5' RACE reads were re-called with MiXCR into one record per CDR3 protein. The sample includes hundreds of thousands of distinct CDR3 sequences, roughly 56% of them seen just once. This clonotype originated in a man aged 35-49 years in good health. This chain links TRBV4-2 with TRBJ1-2, with 8 bases identical to TRBD1. Material: blood. CDR3 protein: CASSQDTGPGGLGGYTF. The CDR3 DNA sequence: TGTGCCAGCAGCCAAGATACTGGACCAGGGGGCTTAGGTGGCTACACCTTC.